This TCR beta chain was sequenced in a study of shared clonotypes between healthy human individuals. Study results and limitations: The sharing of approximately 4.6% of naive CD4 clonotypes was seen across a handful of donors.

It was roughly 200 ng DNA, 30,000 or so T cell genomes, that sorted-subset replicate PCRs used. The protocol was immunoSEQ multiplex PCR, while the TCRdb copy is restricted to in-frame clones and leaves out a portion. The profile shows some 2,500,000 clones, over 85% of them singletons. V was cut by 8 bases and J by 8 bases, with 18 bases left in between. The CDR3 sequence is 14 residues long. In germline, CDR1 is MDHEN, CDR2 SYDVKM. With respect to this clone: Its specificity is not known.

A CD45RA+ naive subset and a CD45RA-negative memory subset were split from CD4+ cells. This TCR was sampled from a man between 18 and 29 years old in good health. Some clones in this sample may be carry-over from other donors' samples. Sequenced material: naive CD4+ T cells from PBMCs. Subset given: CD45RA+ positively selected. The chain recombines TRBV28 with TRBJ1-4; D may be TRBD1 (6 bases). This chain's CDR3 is CASHGAGGEEKLFF. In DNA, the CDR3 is TGTGCCAGCCACGGGGCCGGGGGCGAAGAAAAACTGTTTTTT.